This T cell receptor beta chain was documented in a study of CD8+ T cells in alopecia areata. Study-wide findings and caveats: Lesional scalp exceeded normal scalp in clonality, especially in alopecia totalis/universalis. Besides other cells, scalp samples also yield sequences of resident alphabeta T cells from normal skin.

Sequencing templates came from extracted RNA that was reverse transcribed into cDNA. The assay was immunoSEQ multiplex PCR, and TCRdb's table has in-frame clones only and misses some. Among about 150,000 clones listed, under 60% were seen once. Regarding this clone: The target antigen is unknown.

Germline values: CDR1 SGHRS, CDR2 YFSETQ. The ends were cut back, 0 bases at V and 11 bases at J, with 14 bases in the middle. The CDR3 runs to 13 residues. The receptor was derived from a human donor with alopecia areata. The sequences come from CD4+ T cells sorted from blood, collected at week 0. The chain joins TRBV5-1 to TRBJ1-1; the D gene is possibly TRBD1 (5 bases). CDR3 amino acids: CASSLARRGDAFF. CDR3 DNA sequence: TGCGCCAGCAGCTTGGCCAGGAGGGGCGATGCTTTCTTT.